The 10 T cell receptor beta chains listed next were all sequenced from one sample in a study of neurological immune-mediated disorders. Each CDR3 protein gets one entry after TCRdb re-called the 5' RACE reads with MiXCR. The table records 70,000 or so distinct CDR3 sequences, 3.2% of them present only once. The sequencing sample was made of PBMCs. The receptor source for this set is a woman aged 50 to 65 with multiple sclerosis.

This clonotype was counted ten times or more. J is TRBJ1-2 and V is TRBV5-1, with 7 bases that match TRBD1. V was clipped by 0 bases and J by 7 bases; unmatched bases: 6. The germline V gene encodes CDR1 SGHRS and CDR2 YFSETQ. The CDR3 runs 14 residues. CDR3 sequence reads: CASSLDGGGVGYTF. The CDR3 DNA follows: TGCGCCAGCAGCTTGGATGGAGGGGGCGTTGGCTACACCTTC.

This clonotype has ten or more counts. V and J are TRBV5-1 and TRBJ1-5; the D is unclear. V was cut by 4 bases and J by 1 base, with 12 bases left in between. Germline CDR1 is SGHRS and CDR2 is YFSETQ. This CDR3 has 15 residues. DNA of the CDR3: TGCGCCAGCAGCCTTGGGCCGGAGAGCAATCAGCCCCAGCATTTT. It translates to CASSLGPESNQPQHF.

This clonotype was counted many times. The rearrangement links TRBV7-2 to TRBJ2-7; D tentatively fits TRBD1 or TRBD2 (6 bases each). The CDR3 length is 14 residues. CDR1 and CDR2 (germline): SGHTA, FQGNSA. V gave up 5 bases and J gave up 6 bases, with 17 bases separating them. CDR3 DNA: TGTGCCAGCAGCGCAAGCAGCAGGGGAGGCGAGCAGTACGTC. This codes for CASSASSRGGEQYV.

This clonotype was counted many times. V usage is TRBV20-1 and J usage is TRBJ2-7; perhaps TRBD1 as D (6 bases). This CDR3 has 12 residues. V lost 4 bases and J lost 6, with 13 bases in between. CDR1 is DFQATT and CDR2 is SNEGSKA in the germline V gene (reference sequence). The DNA for the CDR3 is TGCAGTGCTATAGGACAGTCTGTCGAGCAGTACTTC. Its translation: CSAIGQSVEQYF.

This clonotype appeared many times. This chain links TRBV4-3 with TRBJ2-7, with 7 bases matching TRBD2. With V trimmed by 0 bases and J by 2 bases, 4 bases remained unmatched. CDR3 length: 15 amino acids. Germline-derived CDR1 and CDR2 are LGHNA and YSLEER. In DNA, the CDR3 is TGCGCCAGCAGCCAAGAATGGGGAGGGGCCTACGAGCAGTACTTC. Its protein product is CASSQEWGGAYEQYF.

The table lists this clonotype with many counts. J is TRBJ1-1 and V is TRBV12-3 or TRBV12-4; 7 bases line up with TRBD1. CDR3 length: 13 residues. V dropped 0 bases and J dropped 8; count of bases not matched to a gene: 3. The CDR3 protein is CASSLANRGEAFF. For the CDR3, the DNA is TGTGCCAGCAGTTTAGCGAACAGGGGCGAAGCTTTCTTT.

This clonotype was detected ten times or more. J is TRBJ1-4 and V is TRBV11-2; a weak D match, TRBD1 (6 bases). In germline, CDR1 is SGHAT, CDR2 FQNNGV. V lost 1 base to trimming and J lost 7 bases, with 13 bases between them. This CDR3 is 15 amino acids long. The DNA of the CDR3 is TGTGCCAGCAGCTTAGGCGGGGGCGGGCGTGAAAAACTGTTTTTT. Translation: CASSLGGGGREKLFF.

This clonotype was observed at least ten times. The chain joins TRBV5-5 to TRBJ2-2; TRBD2 matches at 12 bases. Germline trimming cut 0 bases from V and 0 bases from J; bases unmatched to any gene: 3. This CDR3 comprises 18 residues. Germline V gene sequence: CDR1 SGHKS, CDR2 YYEKEE (reference sequence). This chain's CDR3 is CASSLVLAGGPNTGELFF. DNA for the CDR3: TGTGCCAGCAGCTTGGTTCTAGCGGGGGGGCCGAACACCGGGGAGCTGTTTTTT.

This clonotype was detected many times. The chain joins TRBV3-1 to TRBJ2-5; 11 bases align to TRBD2. This CDR3 has 16 residues. V was clipped by 3 bases and J by 4 bases; unmatched bases: 7. From germline, CDR1 is LGHDT and CDR2 YNNKEL (reference sequence). CDR3 DNA: TGTGCCAGCAGCCAGTACCTAGCGGGAGGCCGAGAGACCCAGTACTTC. This sequence encodes CASSQYLAGGRETQYF.

This clonotype was counted many times. The V call is TRBV20-1, the J call TRBJ1-5; a possible D gene is TRBD1 (6 bases). CDR1 is DFQATT and CDR2 is SNEGSKA in the germline V gene (reference sequence). Deletions cut 7 bases from V and 6 bases from J, with 16 bases between. The CDR3 extends over 13 amino acids. In DNA form, the CDR3 reads TGCAGTGTTTCACAGGGTCGGAGTCAGCCCCAGCATTTT. Translating gives CSVSQGRSQPQHF.